The 5 T cell receptor beta chains below all came from one sample that was sequenced in a study of vaccination and CD4 T cells after COVID-19. An Oncomine TCR Beta short-read assay was used to sequence the DNA from cultured CD4+ T cells. It was from cultured CD4+ T cells that genomic DNA was extracted. TCRdb fed the PCR reads into MiXCR, producing one record per CDR3 protein. The data show about 11,000 distinct CDR3 sequences, roughly 32% seen once. Regarding treatment: roughly 11-day PBMC culture with coronavirus spike peptide pools or control peptides (ViraFEST assay). Ahead of the COVID-19 pandemic (2011-2018), the CD4+ T cells of the unexposed donor were collected. These receptors have no known antigen. The source material was CD4+ T cells from blood, cultured in vitro. These receptors originate from a human donor in good health.

The rearrangement uses TRBV6-2 or TRBV6-3 and TRBJ2-3, with 7 bases that match TRBD1. V lost 5 bases, J lost 1 base, and 6 bases stayed unmatched. CDR3 length equals 15 residues. In germline, CDR1 is MNHEY, CDR2 SVGEGT. CDR3 loop: CASSTTGSGTDTQYF. The CDR3 bases are TGTGCCAGCAGTACGACAGGGTCGGGCACAGATACGCAGTATTTT.

The chain joins TRBV5-6 to TRBJ2-5; D uncertain. The V gene lost 0 bases and the J gene lost 0 bases, with 9 bases spanning the gap. Germline assignment: CDR1 SGHDT and CDR2 YYEEEE. The CDR3 runs to 15 residues. CDR3 DNA: TGTGCCAGCAGCTTGGAACAGATAGACCAAGAGACCCAGTACTTC. Its translation: CASSLEQIDQETQYF.

The gene calls are TRBV7-3 and TRBJ2-1; D may be TRBD2 (6 bases). CDR1 is SGHTA and CDR2 is FQGTGA in the germline V gene. V was clipped by 8 bases and J by 9 bases, with 26 bases between them. The CDR3 extends over 16 amino acids. CDR3: CASSRRRVDSGAEQFF. CDR3 bases: TGTGCCAGCTCCCGAAGGCGGGTGGATAGCGGAGCTGAGCAGTTCTTC.

This clonotype was counted between two and nine times. V and J are TRBV6-2 or TRBV6-3 and TRBJ1-2; D might be TRBD1 (6 bases). Trimming shortened V by 7 bases and J by 6 bases, and 12 bases separated the two germline ends. The germline gives CDR1 MNHEY, CDR2 SVGEGT. This CDR3 comprises 12 residues. The CDR3 bases are TGTGCCAGCATTTCACAGGGTAATGGCTACACCTTC. Its translation: CASISQGNGYTF.

This chain uses TRBV5-1 with TRBJ1-1, with a tentative D call TRBD1 (6 bases). Trimming removed 4 bases at V and 1 base at J, with 11 bases between. The V gene's germline CDR1 is SGHRS and CDR2 YFSETQ. The CDR3 is 14 residues long. The CDR3 reads CASSRGQPNTEAFF. The CDR3 DNA reads as TGCGCCAGCAGCCGCGGACAGCCGAACACTGAAGCTTTCTTT.